Each of the 21 T cell receptor beta chains below was sequenced from the same sample in a study of response to subunit inactivated influenza vaccine (dated by TCRdb to the late 2010s). Libraries were made using RT-PCR. Sequencing instrument: Illumina HiSeq 2500. In-frame beta chains were kept once TCRdb had trimmed the public reads at Q25 with fastp and called clones with MiXCR. For every CDR3 protein sequence, its rows merge into one entry that carries the most common genes and DNA. Counted in this sample were over 750,000 distinct CDR3 sequences; around 20% of them appeared once. The ten largest make up 10% of the sample. Sample: PBMCs from blood, taken approximately 5 days after vaccination. Receptor source: a man between 50 and 59 years old who received an inactivated influenza vaccine. Donor details come from another sample of the same person, matched by shared clones.

This clonotype was recorded at least ten times. The chain uses TRBV5-1 and TRBJ2-1, with no clear D. Germline CDR1 SGHRS, CDR2 YFSETQ. This CDR3 has 13 residues. Trimming left V 0 bases short and J 6 bases short, with 7 bases between. In DNA form, the CDR3 reads TGCGCCAGCAGCTTGGGGAACACCAATGAGCAGTTCTTC. It codes for CASSLGNTNEQFF. The complete variable domain, with remaining parts taken from reference TRBV5-1 and TRBJ2-1, reads KAGVTQTPRYLIKTRGQQVTLSCSPISGHRSVSWYQQTPGQGLQFLFEYFSETQRNKGNFPGRFSGRQFSNSRSEMNVSTLELGDSALYLCASSLGNTNEQFFGPGTRLTVL.

This clonotype was detected only a few times. The chain is built from TRBV6-1 and TRBJ2-7; D gene ambiguous. The V gene's germline CDR1 is MNHNS and CDR2 SASEGT. Trimming stripped 6 bases from V and 3 bases from J, with 15 bases between. This CDR3 has 14 residues. The CDR3 loop reads CASSPFPFYYEQYF. CDR3 DNA sequence: TGTGCCAGCAGCCCCTTCCCTTTCTACTACGAGCAGTACTTC.

This clonotype appeared a few times. This chain uses TRBV12-3 or TRBV12-4 with TRBJ1-4; D may be TRBD1 (5 bases). V was cut by 1 base and J by 7 bases, with 10 bases left in between. This CDR3 has 14 residues. For the CDR3, the DNA is TGTGCCAGCAGTTTAGTAGGGGTGGTTGAAAAACTGTTTTTT. It translates to CASSLVGVVEKLFF.

A single count supports this clonotype. The chain has TRBV5-1 and TRBJ2-2; D unresolved. Germline V gene data show CDR1 as SGHRS and CDR2 as YFSETQ. V gave up 0 bases and J gave up 7 bases, with 16 bases separating them. The CDR3 totals 16 residues. The CDR3 coding sequence is TGCGCCAGCAGCTTGGACGTAGGTGGGCTCATCGGGGAGCTGTTTTTT. Amino acid sequence: CASSLDVGGLIGELFF. The full variable domain, completed using reference TRBV5-1 and TRBJ2-2, is KAGVTQTPRYLIKTRGQQVTLSCSPISGHRSVSWYQQTPGQGLQFLFEYFSETQRNKGNFPGRFSGRQFSNSRSEMNVSTLELGDSALYLCASSLDVGGLIGELFFGEGSRLTVL.

V usage is TRBV10-3 and J usage is TRBJ2-7, with 9 positions matching TRBD1. The CDR3 covers 15 residues. Trimming removed 6 bases from V and 6 bases from J; junction bases left unmatched: 12. CDR1 ENHRY and CDR2 SYGVKD come from the germline V gene. The CDR3 loop reads CAIRSRDREGSEQYF. DNA for the CDR3: TGTGCCATCAGATCCCGGGACAGGGAAGGCTCCGAGCAGTACTTC.

The chain couples TRBV12-3 or TRBV12-4 to TRBJ2-1; TRBD2 is a possible D gene (6 bases). The CDR3 is made up of 14 amino acids. V lost 5 bases to trimming and J lost 6 bases, with 14 bases between them. CDR3 sequence (DNA): TGTGCCAGCAGTCGCGGGGCCCGAACCAATGAGCAGTTCTTC. Translation: CASSRGARTNEQFF.

V and J are TRBV3-1 and TRBJ2-7, with TRBD2 identical over 7 bases. The CDR3 loop spans 14 amino acids. Germline V lookup: CDR1 LGHDT, CDR2 YNNKEL (reference sequence). J was trimmed by 2 bases and V by 0 bases; bases with no gene match: 1. The CDR3 nucleotides read TGTGCCAGCAGCCAAGAAGGGACTACCTACGAGCAGTACTTC. Its translation is CASSQEGTTYEQYF.

CDR3 residues: CASSRWGQGWPNEKLFF. The CDR3 nucleotides are TGTGCCAGCAGCCGATGGGGACAGGGGTGGCCTAATGAAAAACTGTTTTTT. J is TRBJ1-4 and V is TRBV12-3 or TRBV12-4, with 10 positions matching TRBD1. V dropped 6 bases and J dropped 3; count of bases not matched to a gene: 10. This CDR3 is 17 amino acids long.

J is TRBJ2-6 and V is TRBV4-3; D is possibly TRBD2 (6 bases). Germline V CDR1 and CDR2: LGHNA, YSLEER. This CDR3 spans 16 amino acids. V was pared by 3 bases and J by 0 bases, with 9 bases between. CDR3: CASSHRGSSGANVLTF. DNA for the CDR3: TGCGCCAGCAGCCATCGGGGGAGCTCTGGGGCCAACGTCCTGACTTTC.

This clonotype appeared a few times. V gene TRBV10-3 combines with J gene TRBJ1-1, with D tentatively TRBD1 (5 bases). V gave up 3 bases and J gave up 1 base, with 6 bases separating them. Germline V gene data show CDR1 as ENHRY and CDR2 as SYGVKD. The CDR3 runs to 13 residues. The CDR3 DNA follows: TGTGCCATCAGTGACAGGGAGAACACTGAAGCTTTCTTT. Its protein product is CAISDRENTEAFF.

The genes are TRBV4-1 and TRBJ2-2, with TRBD2 matching 10 bases. Germline V lookup: CDR1 MGHRA, CDR2 YSYEKL. Germline trimming cut 3 bases from V and 0 bases from J; bases unmatched to any gene: 7. This CDR3 has 18 amino acids. For the CDR3, the DNA is TGCGCCAGCAGCCACGGGCGAGCGGGGGGGCCGAACACCGGGGAGCTGTTTTTT. Encoded protein: CASSHGRAGGPNTGELFF.

The table lists this clonotype with a few counts. The chain links TRBV15 to TRBJ1-5, with 9 bases aligning to TRBD1. Germline CDR1 and CDR2: LNHNV and YYDKDF (reference sequence). The CDR3 extends over 15 amino acids. The J segment lost 7 bases and the V segment lost 5 bases, leaving 9 bases of the junction unmatched. The DNA of the CDR3 is TGTGCCACCAGCTCGAACCGGGACAGGGACCAGCCCCAGCATTTT. This sequence encodes CATSSNRDRDQPQHF.

J is TRBJ2-7 and V is TRBV9, with TRBD2 as a possible D gene (5 bases). The V end was cut by 0 bases, the J end by 5 bases, with 15 bases between. From germline, CDR1 is SGDLS and CDR2 YYNGEE. This CDR3 comprises 15 residues. The CDR3, as DNA: TGTGCCAGCAGCGTAGAGGGAGATCCTCTAGACGAGCAGTACTTC. Amino acids: CASSVEGDPLDEQYF.

This clonotype was detected a few times. The chain joins TRBV6-5 to TRBJ1-5; D gene uncertain. Trimming pared 8 bases from V and 3 bases from J, leaving 5 bases between. Germline V CDR1 and CDR2: MNHEY, SVGAGI. The CDR3 runs to 11 residues. Here the CDR3 DNA reads TGTGCCAGCGGACCCAATCAGCCCCAGCATTTT. This codes for CASGPNQPQHF.

The chain uses TRBV6-1 and TRBJ1-4; 7 bases align to TRBD1. The CDR3 extends over 16 amino acids. V was clipped by 6 bases and J by 2 bases; unmatched bases: 9. Germline V CDR1 and CDR2: MNHNS, SASEGT. For the CDR3, the DNA is TGTGCCAGCAGGGACAGGTTTGGCCGGACTAATGAAAAACTGTTTTTT. This gives the protein CASRDRFGRTNEKLFF.

This clonotype was observed a few times. The V and J genes are TRBV20-1 and TRBJ1-5; D is undetermined. The CDR3 loop spans 14 amino acids. Germline CDR1 is DFQATT and CDR2 is SNEGSKA (reference sequence). V gave up 1 base and J gave up 0 bases, with 7 bases separating them. CDR3 residues: CSARGSSSNQPQHF. The CDR3 DNA sequence: TGCAGTGCTAGAGGCTCGTCTAGCAATCAGCCCCAGCATTTT.

The V and J genes are TRBV20-1 and TRBJ2-5, with a tentative D call TRBD2 (6 bases). The CDR3 runs to 14 residues. In germline, CDR1 is DFQATT, CDR2 SNEGSKA (reference sequence). Trimming removed 1 base from V and 2 bases from J, with 11 bases in between. Written as DNA, the CDR3 is TGCAGTGCTAGAGGGGTAGCGGAACAAGAGACCCAGTACTTC. This sequence encodes CSARGVAEQETQYF.

The chain has TRBV7-3 and TRBJ2-1; 10 nucleotides align to TRBD2. V shed 1 base and J 8 bases; nucleotides not matched to a gene: 5. The CDR3 loop spans 15 amino acids. Germline-derived CDR1 and CDR2 are SGHTA and FQGTGA. The CDR3 sequence: CASSLRGTSGDEQFF. The CDR3 bases are TGTGCCAGCAGCTTAAGGGGAACTAGCGGGGATGAGCAGTTCTTC.

The chain's CDR3 is CASIPTDGGVHEQYF. DNA of the CDR3: TGTGCCAGCATCCCCACGGACGGTGGTGTCCACGAGCAGTACTTC. The chain has TRBV28 and TRBJ2-7, with unresolved D. The CDR3 loop spans 15 amino acids. The ends were cut back, 7 bases at V and 5 bases at J, with 21 bases in the middle. Germline V gives CDR1 MDHEN, CDR2 SYDVKM.

This clonotype was detected ten times or more. The chain uses TRBV24-1 and TRBJ2-7, with D perhaps TRBD2 (5 bases). There are 14 residues in the CDR3. V was pared by 4 bases and J by 7 bases, with 16 bases between. Germline-derived CDR1 and CDR2 are KGHDR and SFDVKD. CDR3 loop: CATSDDGDVGEQYF. The DNA for the CDR3 is TGTGCCACCAGTGACGACGGGGATGTAGGGGAGCAGTACTTC.

This clonotype has just a few counts. CDR3 DNA sequence: TGTGCCAGCAGTTACGGACTAGCGGGAAAGCTAAACAATGAGCAGTTCTTC. Protein: CASSYGLAGKLNNEQFF. This chain uses TRBV6-5 with TRBJ2-1; 12 positions match TRBD2. The germline gives CDR1 MNHEY, CDR2 SVGAGI. J was trimmed by 5 bases and V by 2 bases; bases with no gene match: 7. The CDR3 is 17 residues long.